The rows below give T cell receptor beta chains drawn from one sample of a study of response to subunit inactivated influenza vaccine. TCRdb passed the RT-PCR reads through MiXCR, listing each CDR3 protein once. The data hold about 780,000 distinct CDR3 sequences, with 15% to 20% observed a single time. The source material was PBMCs from blood, sampled about 5 days after vaccination. All receptors derive from a man between 45 and 60 years old who received an inactivated influenza vaccine. CDR3s include the opening cysteine and the closing phenylalanine or tryptophan. The order of the fields is J gene, D gene, clone size, V gene, CDR3 protein, CDR3 DNA. The D gene is left open where the match is weak. Only part of the rows carry a size: once, few, many, or a class if the clone is expanded.

TRBJ2-4	TRBD1	few	TRBV25-1	CASSDFGTENIQYF	TGTGCCAGCAGTGACTTCGGGACAGAAAACATTCAGTACTTC
TRBJ2-5	-	few	TRBV10-3	CAISESREETQYF	TGTGCCATCAGTGAGTCGAGGGAAGAGACCCAGTACTTC
TRBJ2-3	-	-	TRBV4-3	CASSQEVRGAVDTQYF	TGCGCCAGCAGCCAAGAGGTTCGGGGGGCCGTTGATACGCAGTATTTT
TRBJ2-7	TRBD1	-	TRBV5-1	CASSTQQGASYEQYF	TGCGCCAGCAGCACTCAACAGGGGGCGAGCTACGAGCAGTACTTC
TRBJ2-1	TRBD2	-	TRBV28	CASSFPLSRESEQFF	TGTGCCAGCAGTTTTCCCCTGTCGCGGGAGAGTGAGCAGTTCTTC
TRBJ2-1	-	few	TRBV6-5	CASSYSVIYNEQFF	TGTGCCAGCAGTTACTCGGTTATCTACAATGAGCAGTTCTTC
TRBJ2-1	TRBD2	-	TRBV20-1	CSASLFSGGKDEQFF	TGCAGTGCTAGCCTATTTAGCGGGGGGAAGGATGAGCAGTTCTTC
TRBJ2-1	TRBD1	few	TRBV15	CATSTLRDRVHRQFF	TGTGCCACCAGCACCCTGAGGGACAGGGTCCATAGGCAGTTCTTC
TRBJ2-5	-	-	TRBV18	CASSPPLPEETQYF	TGTGCCAGCTCACCACCTCTGCCAGAAGAGACCCAGTACTTC
TRBJ2-3	TRBD1	-	TRBV18	CASSPGQGLQYF	TGTGCCAGCTCACCCGGACAGGGGCTGCAGTATTTT
TRBJ2-5	TRBD1	few	TRBV4-3	CASSFGTAQQETQYF	TGCGCCAGCAGCTTTGGGACAGCTCAACAAGAGACCCAGTACTTC
TRBJ2-2	TRBD2	-	TRBV5-1	CASTHPPAGVGTGELFF	TGCGCCAGCACCCACCCGCCAGCGGGAGTGGGCACCGGGGAGCTGTTTTTT
TRBJ1-2	-	-	TRBV24-1	CATSKTTNYGYTF	TGTGCCACCAGTAAGACAACGAACTATGGCTACACCTTC
TRBJ1-2	-	-	TRBV6-5	CASSYSAGRIGYTF	TGTGCCAGCAGTTACTCGGCAGGGAGGATAGGCTACACCTTC
TRBJ1-5	-	-	TRBV30	CAWSVNMGSNQPQHF	TGTGCCTGGAGTGTAAACATGGGGTCGAATCAGCCCCAGCATTTT
TRBJ2-1	-	-	TRBV28	CASSPIYNEQFF	TGTGCCAGCAGTCCGATCTACAATGAGCAGTTCTTC
TRBJ2-7	-	few	TRBV28	CASSLYGGDRSYEQYF	TGTGCCAGCAGTTTATATGGCGGCGATCGCTCCTACGAGCAGTACTTC
TRBJ2-7	TRBD2	-	TRBV5-1	CASSYDPGTSGSAGYEQYF	TGCGCCAGCAGCTACGACCCCGGGACTAGCGGGAGTGCGGGCTACGAGCAGTACTTC
TRBJ2-6	-	few	TRBV4-3	CASSQDGHFSGANVLTF	TGCGCCAGCAGCCAAGACGGACACTTCTCTGGGGCCAACGTCCTGACTTTC
TRBJ1-2	TRBD1	few	TRBV27	CASSSSPGGYGYTF	TGTGCCAGCAGTTCCTCCCCAGGGGGCTATGGCTACACCTTC
TRBJ2-7	TRBD2	-	TRBV11-2	CASSLEAGDPYEQYF	TGTGCCAGCAGCTTAGAGGCGGGGGACCCCTACGAGCAGTACTTC
TRBJ2-7	TRBD2	many	TRBV5-5	CASSLAPSGRTYEQYF	TGTGCCAGCAGCTTGGCCCCTAGCGGGAGGACGTACGAGCAGTACTTC
TRBJ1-1	-	-	TRBV29-1	CSVEDQGAVAEAFF	TGCAGCGTTGAAGATCAAGGTGCGGTGGCTGAAGCTTTCTTT
TRBJ2-7	-	-	TRBV11-1	CASSQQRSYEQYF	TGTGCCAGCAGCCAGCAGCGCTCCTACGAGCAGTACTTC
TRBJ2-2	-	few	TRBV7-2	CASSFKGSFAGELFF	TGTGCCAGCAGCTTCAAGGGGAGTTTCGCCGGGGAGCTGTTTTTT
TRBJ2-1	TRBD1	few	TRBV20-1	CSAPRAAGGLGNEQFF	TGCAGTGCGCCGAGAGCCGCAGGGGGATTAGGCAATGAGCAGTTCTTC
TRBJ1-6	-	-	TRBV7-9	CASTLGQYNSPLHF	TGTGCCAGCACCCTTGGACAGTATAATTCACCCCTCCACTTT
TRBJ1-2	TRBD1	few	TRBV28	CASSHRGNYGYTF	TGTGCCAGCAGCCACAGGGGCAACTATGGCTACACCTTC
TRBJ1-1	-	few	TRBV6-5	CASSYSGRGNTEAFF	TGTGCCAGCAGTTACTCAGGACGGGGGAACACTGAAGCTTTCTTT
TRBJ2-1	-	-	TRBV5-1	CASSVSGNYNEQFF	TGCGCCAGCAGCGTTAGCGGCAATTACAATGAGCAGTTCTTC
TRBJ2-7	TRBD1	-	TRBV20-1	CSAGKTGLIYEQYF	TGCAGTGCTGGGAAGACAGGGCTAATTTACGAGCAGTACTTC
TRBJ2-1	TRBD2	-	TRBV11-2	CASSLDTSGRVSYNEQFF	TGTGCCAGCAGCTTAGATACTAGCGGGAGGGTAAGCTACAATGAGCAGTTCTTC
TRBJ2-7	-	many	TRBV20-1	CSADQRANEQYF	TGCAGTGCTGACCAGCGGGCAAACGAGCAGTACTTC
TRBJ1-1	-	-	TRBV12-3/TRBV12-4	CASRPQGASGAFF	TGTGCCAGCAGACCCCAGGGCGCGTCGGGAGCTTTCTTT
TRBJ2-3	-	few	TRBV7-3	CATSEGNTDTQYF	TGTGCCACAAGTGAGGGGAACACAGATACGCAGTATTTT
TRBJ2-1	-	-	TRBV11-1	CASSLTWSHLGRYNEQFF	TGTGCCAGCAGCTTAACCTGGTCCCACCTTGGTCGGTACAATGAGCAGTTCTTC
TRBJ1-2	-	few	TRBV11-1	CASSLAGTIRPSGDYGYTF	TGTGCCAGCAGCTTAGCCGGGACCATACGGCCATCGGGGGACTATGGCTACACCTTC
TRBJ2-1	-	few	TRBV21-1	CASSQRTLRHRYNEQFF	TGTGCCAGCAGCCAACGGACGCTGCGGCACCGGTACAATGAGCAGTTCTTC
TRBJ2-7	-	few	TRBV12-3/TRBV12-4	CASSYQGRGGYEQYF	TGTGCCAGCAGTTATCAGGGAAGGGGGGGCTACGAGCAGTACTTC
TRBJ2-2	-	-	TRBV28	CATARGTGELFF	TGTGCCACGGCCAGGGGCACCGGGGAGCTGTTTTTT
TRBJ1-5	-	few	TRBV3-1	CASSQDRLSRQPQHF	TGTGCCAGCAGCCAAGATAGGCTATCCAGGCAGCCCCAGCATTTT
TRBJ2-3	TRBD1	many	TRBV20-1	CSATDRGDTQYF	TGCAGTGCTACGGACAGGGGGGATACGCAGTATTTT
TRBJ2-5	-	few	TRBV25-1	CASSPLNNLNQETQYF	TGTGCCAGCAGTCCCCTCAACAACCTAAATCAAGAGACCCAGTACTTC
TRBJ2-2	-	few	TRBV4-3	CASSQMEAGELFF	TGCGCCAGCAGCCAAATGGAGGCCGGGGAGCTGTTTTTT
TRBJ2-7	-	-	TRBV28	CASSLEQPAYEQYF	TGTGCCAGCAGTTTAGAACAGCCTGCCTACGAGCAGTACTTC
TRBJ1-2	-	few	TRBV4-3	CASSQAKGAGGYTF	TGCGCCAGCAGCCAAGCCAAAGGGGCTGGTGGCTACACCTTC
TRBJ2-2	TRBD2	-	TRBV9	CASSVDPGGNTGELFF	TGTGCCAGCAGCGTAGACCCGGGAGGGAACACCGGGGAGCTGTTTTTT
TRBJ2-1	TRBD2	-	TRBV20-1	CSAIAGKDNEQFF	TGCAGTGCCATAGCGGGGAAGGACAATGAGCAGTTCTTC
TRBJ1-2	-	-	TRBV21-1	CASSPRQGAGGYTF	TGTGCCAGCAGCCCCCGACAGGGGGCGGGGGGCTACACCTTC
TRBJ2-1	TRBD2	few	TRBV4-1	CASSQQVWERGSNEQFF	TGCGCCAGCAGCCAACAGGTTTGGGAGCGGGGATCCAATGAGCAGTTCTTC
TRBJ1-2	-	-	TRBV7-2	CASSSWTDINYGYTF	TGTGCCAGCAGCTCATGGACAGACATAAACTATGGCTACACCTTC
TRBJ2-1	TRBD2	-	TRBV20-1	CSASSGGNRDNEQFF	TGCAGTGCTAGTAGCGGGGGGAATCGGGACAATGAGCAGTTCTTC
TRBJ2-5	-	-	TRBV4-1	CASSQDGTRRTQYF	TGCGCCAGCAGCCAAGATGGAACCCGGCGGACCCAGTACTTC